A selection of T cell receptor beta chains follows, all from one sample in a study of PD-1 blockade in classical Hodgkin lymphoma. Clones were sequenced by immunoSEQ multiplex PCR, and TCRdb holds only the in-frame ones, with some missing. Of fewer than 100,000 clones listed, under 90% are singletons. Material: peripheral blood mononuclear cells (PBMCs), obtained at baseline. The receptors derive from a human donor with classical Hodgkin lymphoma. Both conserved end residues are part of each CDR3. Fields, in order: clone size, D gene, V gene, J gene, CDR3 DNA, CDR3 protein. The D gene is left open where the match is weak. A row's size may be missing; if present it is once, few, many or a size class.

-	TRBD1	TRBV28	TRBJ2-3	TGTGCCAGCAGTCCTGGACAGGGGTTCACAGATACGCAGTATTTT	CASSPGQGFTDTQYF
once	TRBD1	TRBV10-2	TRBJ1-1	TGCGCCAGCAGTGAAACAGGGGGAGTTACTGAAGCTTTCTTT	CASSETGGVTEAFF
-	-	TRBV5-1	TRBJ2-5	TGCGCCAGCAGCCTCCGTCGGGGGAGCGGCCAAGAGACCCAGTACTTC	CASSLRRGSGQETQYF
once	-	TRBV19	TRBJ2-2	TGTGCCAGTAGACCTGGGACCCGGGGCACCGGGGAGCTGTTTTTT	CASRPGTRGTGELFF
-	-	TRBV19	TRBJ1-2	TGTGCCAGTAGTCCCAGGCTATATGGCTACACCTTC	CASSPRLYGYTF
-	-	TRBV5-4	TRBJ2-1	TGTGCCAGCAGCTTGGGCGCAAGCTCCTACAATGAGCAGTTCTTC	CASSLGASSYNEQFF
-	-	TRBV5-1	TRBJ1-2	TGCGCCAGCAGCTTGGGGCGGCCCTATGGCTACACCTTC	CASSLGRPYGYTF
-	-	TRBV15	TRBJ2-5	TGTGCCACCAGCAGCCTATATGAGGGGCGTCTACAAGAGACCCAGTACTTC	CATSSLYEGRLQETQYF
-	TRBD2	TRBV14	TRBJ2-7	TGTGCCAGCAGCCAAGATGGGATAGCGGGAGTTCGGACGTACGAGCAGTACTTC	CASSQDGIAGVRTYEQYF
-	TRBD2	TRBV6-1	TRBJ2-7	TGTGCCAGCAGTTCTACCCCCGGGGAGGGTTACGAGCAGTACTTC	CASSSTPGEGYEQYF
-	TRBD1	TRBV10-2	TRBJ2-7	TGCGCCAGCAGACCCGGACAGGGGTGGACCTACGAGCAGTACTTC	CASRPGQGWTYEQYF
-	-	TRBV6-1	TRBJ1-1	TGTGCCTGCTCCTCCGGGGTGAACACTGAAGCTTTCTTT	CACSSGVNTEAFF
-	-	TRBV25-1	TRBJ2-5	TGTGCCAGCAGTGATTCTCTCGTGGAGACCCAGTACTTC	CASSDSLVETQYF
-	-	TRBV19	TRBJ1-2	TGTGCCAGTAGTATTACCAGGGTGCTGGGCTACACCTTC	CASSITRVLGYTF
-	-	TRBV29-1	TRBJ2-3	TGCAGCGTTGAAGACTTGGAGACAGATACGCAGTATTTT	CSVEDLETDTQYF
-	-	TRBV28	TRBJ1-4	TGTGCCAGCACCATAGCGGGGTGGACTAATGAAAAACTGTTTTTT	CASTIAGWTNEKLFF
-	-	TRBV10-1	TRBJ2-2	TGCGCCAGCAGTCGGGAACTAGCGAACACCGGGGAGCTGTTTTTT	CASSRELANTGELFF
once	TRBD1	TRBV4-1	TRBJ1-1	TGCGCCAGCAGCCAGGTAGCCGGACAGGGCCACCCTGAAGCTTTCTTT	CASSQVAGQGHPEAFF
-	TRBD2	TRBV19	TRBJ2-7	TGTGCCAGTAGTAGATACGGGACTAGCCGCTACGAGCAGTACTTC	CASSRYGTSRYEQYF
-	-	TRBV10-1	TRBJ2-7	TGCGCCAGCAGATTAGGGTCGGGCGAGCAGTACTTC	CASRLGSGEQYF
-	-	TRBV10-2	TRBJ2-7	TGCGCCAGCAGAGCAGGGGGGGACGAGCAGTACTTC	CASRAGGDEQYF
once	-	TRBV5-1	TRBJ1-5	TGCGCCAGCAGCTTGGAAGGGGGGCAGCCCCAGCATTTT	CASSLEGGQPQHF
-	-	TRBV19	TRBJ2-2	TGTGCCAGTAGCCCCGCCACCTCCTCCGGGGAGCTGTTTTTT	CASSPATSSGELFF
-	-	TRBV30	TRBJ2-2	TGTGCCTGGGGACGCCGTCCACCCCAGAGATCCGGGGAGCTGTTTTTT	CAWGRRPPQRSGELFF
-	-	TRBV5-6	TRBJ2-7	TGTGCCAGCAGCTTGGCTCAGGGAGCCTACGAGCAGTACTTC	CASSLAQGAYEQYF
-	TRBD1	TRBV2	TRBJ1-2	TGTGCCAGCAGTGAAGGGTGGCAGGGGGCTGACTATGGCTACACCTTC	CASSEGWQGADYGYTF
once	TRBD2	TRBV11-2	TRBJ2-3	TGTGCCAGCCACCCCGCGGGAGGGGGGGATACGCAGTATTTT	CASHPAGGGDTQYF
once	TRBD2	TRBV25-1	TRBJ2-7	TGTGCCAGCAGTGAAGTTAGCGGGAGGCCTAGAGGGTACGAGCAGTACTTC	CASSEVSGRPRGYEQYF
-	-	TRBV18	TRBJ1-3	TGTGCCAGCTCGGGTCTGGGCAGGGGTTCTGGAAACACCATATATTTT	CASSGLGRGSGNTIYF